Presented here are 20 T cell receptor beta chains from one specimen sequenced in a study of blood T cells in healthy people across ages. Primers used in a second PCR of roughly 6 to 11 cycles were a sample-barcoded 5' primer and a J-beta primer mix. MiXCR, run by TCRdb on the 5' RACE reads, gives a single entry per CDR3 protein. The table has 710,000 or so distinct CDR3 sequences, approximately 29% seen once; the top ten hold 15%. Sequencing used blood. The origin of the receptors is a woman older than 75 in good health.

CDR3 residues: CASSLFRGNGQRSGKLFF. DNA of the CDR3: TGTGCCAGCAGTTTATTCAGAGGAAACGGACAAAGGAGTGGAAAACTGTTTTTT. The chain has TRBV28 and TRBJ1-4; a possible D gene is TRBD1 (5 bases). The V and J ends lost 1 base and 10 bases respectively, with 25 bases between them. This CDR3 is built from 18 residues. Germline V CDR1 and CDR2: MDHEN, SYDVKM. Using reference TRBV28 and TRBJ1-4 for the parts outside the CDR3, the full variable domain is DVKVTQSSRYLVKRTGEKVFLECVQDMDHENMFWYRQDPGLGLRLIYFSYDVKMKEKGDIPEGYSVSREKKERFSLILESASTNQTSMYLCASSLFRGNGQRSGKLFFGSGTQLSVL.

On this clonotype itself: A much bigger clone sits one base away, suggesting this may be a read error. The chain links TRBV19 to TRBJ2-5; possible D gene TRBD2, 7 bases. CDR1 and CDR2 (germline): LNHDA, SQIVND (reference sequence). V was shortened by 2 bases and J by 2 bases, with 15 bases between the two germline ends. CDR3 size: 16 residues. The CDR3 DNA is TGTGCCAGTAGTATAAAGTGGGGGGGCCGGCAAGAGACCCAGTACTTC. As protein: CASSIKWGGRQETQYF.

The V gene is TRBV10-3, the J gene TRBJ2-5, with a possible D match to TRBD2 (5 bases). V lost 3 bases to trimming and J lost 4 bases, with 12 bases between them. The CDR3 loop spans 14 amino acids. Germline loops: CDR1 ENHRY, CDR2 SYGVKD. CDR3 residues: CAISDALGGETQYF. In DNA, the CDR3 is TGTGCCATCAGTGACGCACTAGGCGGAGAGACCCAGTACTTC.

This clonotype was counted many times. This chain connects TRBV11-2 to TRBJ1-6; TRBD1 aligns across 7 bases. There are 15 residues in the CDR3. V lost 5 bases and J lost 7; bases outside the gene matches: 8. Germline CDR1 SGHAT, CDR2 FQNNGV. CDR3 sequence: CASSPEGGRNSPLHF. CDR3 DNA sequence: TGTGCCAGCAGCCCAGAAGGGGGCCGGAATTCACCCCTCCACTTT. The whole variable domain, filled in from reference TRBV11-2 and TRBJ1-6, reads EAGVAQSPRYKIIEKRQSVAFWCNPISGHATLYWYQQILGQGPKLLIQFQNNGVVDDSQLPKDRFSAERLKGVDSTLKIQPAKLEDSAVYLCASSPEGGRNSPLHFGNGTRLTVT.

In its sample, this clonotype was seen a few times. The chain carries TRBV18 and TRBJ1-5; D possibly corresponds to TRBD1 (6 bases). Germline CDR1 is KGHSH and CDR2 is LQKENI. The germline V and J ends were trimmed by 2 bases and 6 bases, with 14 bases remaining between them. The CDR3 covers 15 residues. Here the CDR3 DNA reads TGTGCCAGCTCACCAAGGGGGGCAGGGATTCAGCCCCAGCATTTT. Translating gives CASSPRGAGIQPQHF. The full variable domain, completed using reference TRBV18 and TRBJ1-5, is NAGVMQNPRHLVRRRGQEARLRCSPMKGHSHVYWYRQLPEEGLKFMVYLQKENIIDESGMPKERFSAEFPKEGPSILRIQQVVRGDSAAYFCASSPRGAGIQPQHFGDGTRLSIL.

This clonotype has a count of ten or more. This chain joins TRBV7-9 and TRBJ2-7; TRBD1 agrees at 9 bases. V shed 5 bases and J 1 base; nucleotides not matched to a gene: 6. The CDR3 sequence is 15 residues long. CDR1 is SEHNR and CDR2 is FQNEAQ in the germline V gene (reference sequence). CDR3 in amino acids: CASSPGTGSSYEQYF. CDR3 in DNA: TGTGCCAGCAGCCCCGGGACAGGGAGTTCCTACGAGCAGTACTTC.

With respect to this clonotype: A much bigger clone sits one base away, suggesting this may be a read error. This rearrangement joins TRBV7-8 to TRBJ2-2; 7 bases fit TRBD2. CDR3 size: 15 residues. With 3 bases clipped from V and 6 bases from J, the junction kept 7 bases outside the gene matches. Germline assignment: CDR1 SGHVS and CDR2 FQNEAQ. CDR3 loop: CASSLEAGTSGELFF. Here the CDR3 DNA reads TGTGCCAGCAGCTTGGAAGCGGGAACGTCCGGGGAGCTGTTTTTT.

This clonotype was seen many times. The V gene is TRBV20-1, the J gene TRBJ2-7; D gene ambiguous. CDR1 and CDR2 from the germline V gene are DFQATT and SNEGSKA (reference sequence). V was shortened by 6 bases and J by 2 bases, with 14 bases between the two germline ends. CDR3 length equals 13 residues. This CDR3 is CSASTSVAYEQYF. CDR3 sequence (DNA): TGCAGTGCCTCGACCTCAGTAGCCTACGAGCAGTACTTC.

This clonotype has a count of ten or more. The chain combines TRBV5-1 with TRBJ1-2, with D possibly matching TRBD1 (6 bases). The ends were cut back, 2 bases at V and 4 bases at J, with 15 bases in the middle. Germline lookup yields CDR1 SGHRS and CDR2 YFSETQ. CDR3 size: 15 residues. This CDR3 is CASSFEIRDTYGYTF. The CDR3 DNA reads as TGCGCCAGCAGCTTCGAAATCCGGGACACCTATGGCTACACCTTC.

This rearrangement joins TRBV7-2 to TRBJ2-1; D gene unclear. This CDR3 region has 17 residues. Per germline, CDR1 SGHTA and CDR2 FQGNSA. V was pared by 5 bases and J by 6 bases, with 23 bases between. The CDR3 reads CASSPRHRTLLGNEQFF. The CDR3 bases are TGTGCCAGCAGCCCTAGACACCGGACCCTTCTTGGCAATGAGCAGTTCTTC.

The CDR3 DNA is TGTGCCAGCAGCTTATTGTCTAGCCGGGAGACCCAGTACTTC. Translation: CASSLLSSRETQYF. V gene TRBV7-3 combines with J gene TRBJ2-5; D possibly corresponds to TRBD2 (5 bases). V was clipped by 2 bases and J by 5 bases, with 12 bases between them. This CDR3 region has 14 residues. CDR1 and CDR2 from the germline V gene are SGHTA and FQGTGA.

This clonotype has a handful of counts. This sequence may be a read error, since a much larger clone differs from it by one base. The chain recombines TRBV29-1 with TRBJ2-1; no reliable D call. The tail of the sequence fits TRBJ2-7 better, so the J call may be wrong. Per the germline V gene, CDR1 is SQVTM and CDR2 is ANQGSEA. The CDR3 sequence is 16 residues long. The CDR3 loop is CSVGGSLFRSYNEQYF. In DNA, the CDR3 is TGCAGCGTAGGTGGCAGTCTTTTTCGCTCCTACAATGAGCAGTACTTC.

V and J are TRBV5-1 and TRBJ1-1; 7 bases agree with TRBD1. CDR1 is SGHRS, CDR2 YFSETQ, per germline. CDR3 length: 13 amino acids. Unmatched junction bases numbered 9, after V lost 4 bases and J lost 9 bases. CDR3 in DNA: TGCGCCAGCAGCAGCGGACAGGAAGGGAAAGCTTTCTTT. Its protein is CASSSGQEGKAFF.

This clonotype was found many times. The chain links TRBV3-1 to TRBJ2-5, with 16 bases that match TRBD2. The germline V gene encodes CDR1 LGHDT and CDR2 YNNKEL (reference sequence). V shed 1 base, J shed 2 bases, and the junction held 7 bases outside the gene matches. CDR3 length: 19 residues. The CDR3: CASSQAFGTSGGEQETQYF. The CDR3 DNA is TGTGCCAGCAGCCAAGCATTCGGGACTAGCGGGGGGGAACAAGAGACCCAGTACTTC.

Points on this clonotype: This may be a read error: a much more frequent sequence differs by one nucleotide. The chain is built from TRBV7-3 and TRBJ2-3, with TRBD2 matching over 8 bases. Germline V gene lookup returns CDR1 SGHTA and CDR2 FQGTGA. The CDR3 totals 15 residues. With 3 bases clipped from V and 6 bases from J, the junction kept 8 bases outside the gene matches. The CDR3 is CASSLGGGPRDTQYF. Here the CDR3 DNA reads TGTGCCAGCAGCTTGGGCGGGGGGCCCAGGGATACGCAGTATTTT. Filled out from reference TRBV7-3 and TRBJ2-3, the complete variable domain reads GAGVSQTPSNKVTEKGKYVELRCDPISGHTALYWYRQSLGQGPEFLIYFQGTGAADDSGLPNDRFFAVRPEGSVSTLKIQRTERGDSAVYLCASSLGGGPRDTQYFGPGTRLTVL.

Regarding this clonotype: One base away lies a much larger clone, so this may be a sequencing read error. The CDR3 carries no conserved terminal phenylalanine or tryptophan, so it likely arises from a read error. The chain links TRBV28 to TRBJ2-5, with TRBD1 matching 10 bases. The end of the DNA fits TRBJ2-7 better, so the J call may be wrong. The CDR3 length is 13 residues. Germline V gives CDR1 MDHEN, CDR2 SYDVKM. In DNA form, the CDR3 reads TGTGCCAGCAGTTCCGGACAGGGGGACGAGCAGTACTGC. It encodes CASSSGQGDEQYC.

This clonotype was observed at least ten times. V usage is TRBV10-3 and J usage is TRBJ1-6; the match to TRBD1 covers 8 bases. After removal of 3 bases from V and 8 bases from J, the junction contained 6 bases not matched to a gene. Germline-derived CDR1 and CDR2 are ENHRY and SYGVKD. CDR3 length equals 15 residues. CDR3 bases: TGTGCCATCAGTGATTTGGAGACAGGGGATTCACCCCTCCACTTT. The encoded protein is CAISDLETGDSPLHF.

The sample holds a few counts of this clonotype. V usage is TRBV12-3 or TRBV12-4 and J usage is TRBJ1-1; D is undetermined. This CDR3 is 13 amino acids long. Trimming removed 3 bases from V and 6 bases from J, with 11 bases in between. The CDR3 DNA is TGTGCCAGCAGTTTGAGAGGGAGCCCTGAAGCTTTCTTT. Translated, it gives CASSLRGSPEAFF.

This clonotype was recorded many times. The chain recombines TRBV20-1 with TRBJ1-2, with D unresolved. V was shortened by 0 bases and J by 5 bases, with 13 bases between the two germline ends. Germline V gene data show CDR1 as DFQATT and CDR2 as SNEGSKA (reference sequence). This CDR3 spans 14 amino acids. The CDR3 nucleotides are TGCAGTGCTAGAGATCAAGTGGACCGATATGGCTACACCTTC. Translating it yields CSARDQVDRYGYTF.

In its sample, this clonotype was seen a few times. The rearrangement joins TRBV5-1 to TRBJ1-1; D perhaps matches TRBD1 (5 bases). The CDR3 is made up of 14 amino acids. The ends were cut back, 4 bases at V and 2 bases at J, with 12 bases in the middle. Germline values: CDR1 SGHRS, CDR2 YFSETQ. The CDR3 DNA is TGCGCCAGCAGCCCGGGGGGGGTTAACACTGAAGCTTTCTTT. Translating gives CASSPGGVNTEAFF.